This TCR beta chain is drawn from a study of shared clonotypes between healthy human individuals (dated by TCRdb to the early 2020s). For the wider study: The cohort comprised a couple of women and a few men aged 18 to 49 years. For each donor, three plates each were used for CD4 naive and CD4 memory, two plates were used for CD8 naive, and one plate was used for CD8 memory. Libraries were prepared and TCR repertoires were sequenced by different laboratories using diverse techniques, in order to increase sequencing depth and limit assay-specific biases. Per donor, leukapheresis produced somewhere between about 0.85 and 8.9 billion PBMCs. To estimate repertoire size and how much clonotype sharing occurs between individuals, the study deeply sequenced the blood TCR repertoires of five healthy adults. Broad study findings and their caveats: Sampling was limited to blood, and TCR repertoires in tissue likely differ from TCR repertoires in blood. Incomplete sequencing was indicated by rarefaction of sorted-subset datasets, despite the large sequencing depth. Naive subsets generally had larger estimated clonotype richness than memory subsets. Based on pairwise subsampling, the degree of clonotype sharing among donors was expected to be affected by sequencing depth. Because the study included a small number of donors, the genetic and exposure-history diversity represented was limited. Approximately 5% of naive CD4, 3.5% of naive CD8, 2.3% of memory CD4, and less than 0.45% of memory CD8 clonotypes were shared across several donors. Compared with non-shared clonotypes, clonotypes shared by all four sorted-subset donors had higher generation probabilities.

Details on this clone: The antigen this receptor binds is unknown. No clone much larger than this one lies a single base away; base qualities are absent.

The donors were healthy, HIV-negative adults with no recently reported acute infections or vaccinations. All donors were Caucasian adults living in Nashville, Tennessee, USA. Magnetic negative selection was used to enrich CD4+ T cells, after which naive cells were positively selected on CD45RA and the negative fraction became the memory subset. After blood collection by leukapheresis, PBMCs were isolated using Ficoll-Histopaque density gradient centrifugation and then cryopreserved in the vapor phase of liquid nitrogen. Analytical flow cytometry was used to check the purity and quantity of each magnetically sorted T cell population. Genomic DNA was isolated from every sorted fraction and measured by UV absorbance on a Nanodrop 2000c. Using the deep immunoSEQ assay, TCR CDR3 regions were amplified from genomic DNA by multiplex PCR. Extracted genomic DNA from each cell subset was distributed evenly across all wells of several immunoSEQ 96-well plates, and each plate was treated as a replicate. For sorted subsets, 150 to 200 ng genomic DNA, equal to tens of thousands of T cell genomes, was loaded into each replicate PCR. Purified libraries were quantified with a Qubit 3.0 fluorometer, sized on a Bioanalyzer 2100, and re-quantified with the KAPA Library Quantification kit. A separate single-read 150-cycle Illumina NextSeq 550 flow cell was used to sequence each immunoSEQ 96-well plate. Concerning the study's data processing: The immunoSEQ output contained only junctional sequences without quality scores, so filtering could not match that applied to full-length reads. To assign V/J genes and CDR3, sequences were annotated against IMGT germline references using PyIR, a Python wrapper for IgBLAST v1.9. Reads were removed for weak V/J assignments (E-value above 1e-6), missing CDR3, stop codons, out-of-frame junctions, or ambiguous translated residues. V3J clonotypes were defined by identical inferred V gene, J gene, and CDR3 amino acid sequence. To compute the percentage overlap between repertoires, the number of shared unique clonotypes was divided by the size of the smaller repertoire. Richness of each repertoire was evaluated using RTK rarefaction, the Chao1 estimator, and Recon v2.1 estimates of unobserved clonotypes. Generation probabilities were computed with OLGA for all TCRbeta clonotypes obtained by the gDNA method from a handful of donors. TCRdb re-hosts the immuneACCESS table, in-frame sequences only. Its copies lack some clones; in the studies checked, an unresolved V gene accounts for under half of them, and the cause for the rest is not known. The V and J calls and clone size come from that table; D and trimming were worked out from the DNA. Recorded for this sample are roughly 2 million clones; more than 90% of them occurred a single time. The ten most abundant clones make up 0.1% to 0.15% of the sample.

Trimming costs V 4 bases and J 1 base, and their ends lie 14 bases apart. CDR1 and CDR2 were assigned from the germline V gene as LGHNA and YNFKEQ. The CDR3 spans 15 residues, from the cysteine through the phenylalanine. Just CDR3 DNA is preserved here, 45 bases in frame from base 1. The receptor was derived from a man aged 18 to 29 in good health. The sample was naive CD4+ T cells sorted from blood. The cell subset or site tag for this specimen amounts to: CD45RA+ positively selected. Rearrangement joined TRBV4-2 to TRBJ2-7, with the D gene uncertain. DNA sequence: TGTGCCAGCAGCCCCGACCTTGGGCCTTCCTACGAGCAGTACTTC. This yields the protein CASSPDLGPSYEQYF.